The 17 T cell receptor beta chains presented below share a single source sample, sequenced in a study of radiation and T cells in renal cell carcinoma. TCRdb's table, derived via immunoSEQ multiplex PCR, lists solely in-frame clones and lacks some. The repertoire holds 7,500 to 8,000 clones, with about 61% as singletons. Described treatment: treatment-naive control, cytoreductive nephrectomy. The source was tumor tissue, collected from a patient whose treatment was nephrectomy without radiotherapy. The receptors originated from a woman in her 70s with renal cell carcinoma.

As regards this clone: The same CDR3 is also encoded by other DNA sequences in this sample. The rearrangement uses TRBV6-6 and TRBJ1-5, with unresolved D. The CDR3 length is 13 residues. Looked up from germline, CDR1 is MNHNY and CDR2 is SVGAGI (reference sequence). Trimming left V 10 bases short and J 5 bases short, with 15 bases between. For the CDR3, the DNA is TGTGCCACCAACCAGGTTCTCGATCAGCCCCAGCATTTT. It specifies CATNQVLDQPQHF.

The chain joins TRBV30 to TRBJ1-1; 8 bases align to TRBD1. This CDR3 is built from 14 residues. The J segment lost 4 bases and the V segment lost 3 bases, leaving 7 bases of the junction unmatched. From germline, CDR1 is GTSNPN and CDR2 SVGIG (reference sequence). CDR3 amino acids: CAWSLDRAGTEAFF. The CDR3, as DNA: TGTGCCTGGAGCCTGGACAGGGCGGGCACTGAAGCTTTCTTT.

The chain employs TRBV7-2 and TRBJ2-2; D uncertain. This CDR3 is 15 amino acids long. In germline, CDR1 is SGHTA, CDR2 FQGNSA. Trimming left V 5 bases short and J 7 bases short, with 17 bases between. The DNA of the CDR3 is TGTGCCAGCAGCCGAGAGCCGACGGCGAGCGGGGAGCTGTTTTTT. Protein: CASSREPTASGELFF.

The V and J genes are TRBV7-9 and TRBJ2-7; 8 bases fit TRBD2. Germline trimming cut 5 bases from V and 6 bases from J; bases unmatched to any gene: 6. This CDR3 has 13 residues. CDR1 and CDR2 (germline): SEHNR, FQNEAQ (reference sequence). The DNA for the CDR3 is TGTGCCAGCAGCCCTCCGGGAGGGAGCGAGCAGTACTTC. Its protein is CASSPPGGSEQYF.

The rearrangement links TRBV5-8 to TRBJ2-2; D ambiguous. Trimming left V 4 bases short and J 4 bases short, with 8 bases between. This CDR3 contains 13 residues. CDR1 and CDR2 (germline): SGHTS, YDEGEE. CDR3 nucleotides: TGTGCCAGCAGCCCCACAGTCACCGGGGAGCTGTTTTTT. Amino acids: CASSPTVTGELFF.

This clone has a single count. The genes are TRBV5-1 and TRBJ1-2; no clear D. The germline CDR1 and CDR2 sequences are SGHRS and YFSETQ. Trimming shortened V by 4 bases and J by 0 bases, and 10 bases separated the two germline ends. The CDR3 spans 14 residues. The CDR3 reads CASSAENSNYGYTF. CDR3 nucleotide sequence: TGCGCCAGCAGCGCTGAGAATTCTAACTATGGCTACACCTTC.

In DNA, the CDR3 is TGTGCCAGCAGTTACAGGGGTTCCGAGCAGTACTTC. As protein: CASSYRGSEQYF. The chain combines TRBV6-6 with TRBJ2-7; the D gene is possibly TRBD1 (5 bases). Germline V gene data show CDR1 as MNHNY and CDR2 as SVGAGI (reference sequence). The CDR3 spans 12 residues. V dropped 2 bases and J dropped 6 bases, with 8 bases sitting between them.

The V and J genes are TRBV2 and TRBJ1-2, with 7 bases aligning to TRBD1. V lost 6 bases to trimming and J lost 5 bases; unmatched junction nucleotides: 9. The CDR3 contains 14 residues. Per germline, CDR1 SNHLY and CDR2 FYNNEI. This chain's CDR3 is CASSPAGTEYGYTF. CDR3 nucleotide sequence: TGTGCCAGCAGCCCCGCCGGGACAGAGTATGGCTACACCTTC.

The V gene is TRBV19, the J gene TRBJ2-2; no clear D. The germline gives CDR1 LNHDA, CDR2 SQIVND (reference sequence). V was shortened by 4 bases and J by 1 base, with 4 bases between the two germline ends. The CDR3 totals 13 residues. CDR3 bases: TGTGCCAGTAGTAACCAGAACACCGGGGAGCTGTTTTTT. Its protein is CASSNQNTGELFF.

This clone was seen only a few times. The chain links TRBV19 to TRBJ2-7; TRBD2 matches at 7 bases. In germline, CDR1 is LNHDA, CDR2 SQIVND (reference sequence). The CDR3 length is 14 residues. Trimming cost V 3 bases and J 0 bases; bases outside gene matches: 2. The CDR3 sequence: CASSMAGVSYEQYF. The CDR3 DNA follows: TGTGCCAGTAGTATGGCGGGGGTCTCCTACGAGCAGTACTTC.

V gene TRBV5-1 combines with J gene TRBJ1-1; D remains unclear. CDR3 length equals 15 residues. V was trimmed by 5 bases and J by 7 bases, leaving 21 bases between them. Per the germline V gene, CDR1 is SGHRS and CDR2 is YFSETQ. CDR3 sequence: CASSLTSRGPREAFF. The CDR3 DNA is TGCGCCAGCAGTTTGACCAGTAGAGGACCCCGTGAAGCTTTCTTT.

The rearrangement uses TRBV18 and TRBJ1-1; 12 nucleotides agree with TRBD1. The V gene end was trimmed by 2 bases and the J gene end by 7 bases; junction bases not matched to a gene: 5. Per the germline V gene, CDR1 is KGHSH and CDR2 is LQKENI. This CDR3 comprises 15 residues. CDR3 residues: CASSPGTGGAGEAFF. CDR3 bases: TGTGCCAGCTCACCAGGGACAGGGGGCGCAGGTGAAGCTTTCTTT.

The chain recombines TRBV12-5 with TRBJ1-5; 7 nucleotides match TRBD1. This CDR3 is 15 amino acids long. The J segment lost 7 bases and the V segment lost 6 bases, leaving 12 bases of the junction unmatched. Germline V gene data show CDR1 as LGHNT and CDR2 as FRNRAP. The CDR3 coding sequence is TGTGCTAGTGGCTTTGGACAGGCCTACGGGCAGCCCCAGCATTTT. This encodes CASGFGQAYGQPQHF. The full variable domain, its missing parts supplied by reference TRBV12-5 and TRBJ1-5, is DARVTQTPRHKVTEMGQEVTMRCQPILGHNTVFWYRQTMMQGLELLAYFRNRAPLDDSGMPKDRFSAEMPDATLATLKIQPSEPRDSAVYFCASGFGQAYGQPQHFGDGTRLSIL.

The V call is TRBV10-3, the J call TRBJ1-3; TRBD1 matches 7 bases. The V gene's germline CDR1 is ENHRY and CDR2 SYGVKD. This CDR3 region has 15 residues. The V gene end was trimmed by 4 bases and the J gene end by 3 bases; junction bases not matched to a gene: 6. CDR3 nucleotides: TGTGCCATCAGTGGTGGAGGGGGCAGTGGAAACACCATATATTTT. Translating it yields CAISGGGGSGNTIYF.

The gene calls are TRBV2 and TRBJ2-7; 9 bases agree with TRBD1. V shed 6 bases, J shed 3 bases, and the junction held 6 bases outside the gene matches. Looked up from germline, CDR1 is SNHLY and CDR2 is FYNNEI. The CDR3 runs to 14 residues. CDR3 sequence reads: CASSAGTGIYEQYF. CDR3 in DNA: TGTGCCAGCAGCGCCGGGACAGGGATCTACGAGCAGTACTTC.

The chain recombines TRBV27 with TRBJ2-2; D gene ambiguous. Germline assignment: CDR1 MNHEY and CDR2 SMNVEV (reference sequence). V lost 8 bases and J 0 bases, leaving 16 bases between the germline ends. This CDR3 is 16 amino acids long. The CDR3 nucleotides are TGTGCCAGCGGATTTATCTCGTTCGCGAACACCGGGGAGCTGTTTTTT. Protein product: CASGFISFANTGELFF.

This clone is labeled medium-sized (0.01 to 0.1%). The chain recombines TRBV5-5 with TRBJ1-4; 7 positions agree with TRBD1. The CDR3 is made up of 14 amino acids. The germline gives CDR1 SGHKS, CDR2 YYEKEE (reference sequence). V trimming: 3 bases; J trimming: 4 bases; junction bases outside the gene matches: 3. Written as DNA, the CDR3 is TGTGCCAGCAGCTCGGGACAGAGTAATGAAAAACTGTTTTTT. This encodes CASSSGQSNEKLFF.